The present T cell receptor (beta chain) was sequenced within a study of cytomegalovirus exposure and HLA in healthy donors. CDR1 is SGHDT and CDR2 is YYEEEE in the germline V gene. Trimming left V 0 bases short and J 9 bases short, with 15 bases between. The CDR3 spans 15 residues. Produced via immunoSEQ multiplex PCR; TCRdb's table is partial and in-frame only. The sample includes roughly 220,000 clones, approximately 83% of them seen just once. This TCR was recovered from a woman younger than 45 in good health and CMV-seropositive. The chain joins TRBV5-6 to TRBJ2-2; D may correspond to TRBD1 or TRBD2 (6 bases each). Sequenced input: PBMCs. CDR3 in amino acids: CASSLVGGSSWELFF. As DNA, the CDR3 is TGTGCCAGCAGCTTGGTGGGGGGCTCAAGCTGGGAGCTGTTTTTT.